The sample holds many counts of the clone carrying this T cell receptor beta chain. The antigen is undetermined. Per germline, CDR1 MDHEN and CDR2 SYDVKM. The CDR3 has 16 residues. Germline trimming cut 1 base from V and 2 bases from J; bases unmatched to any gene: 6. The sample comes from a study of early T cells in non-severe SARS-CoV-2 infection. Points from the study as a whole: VDJdb matching, biased toward anti-spike CD8 responses, missed private and CD4 specificities.

Individual cDNA molecules carried attached unique molecular identifiers. TCRdb re-derived calls from the 5' RACE reads in MiXCR, one entry per CDR3 protein. This sample has 40,000 or so distinct CDR3 sequences, with around a tenth found just once. The receptor comes from an adult who was a healthcare worker with PCR-confirmed SARS-CoV-2 infection or an uninfected control (not recorded which). Sample: whole blood. This chain uses TRBV28 with TRBJ2-3, with TRBD1 matching 7 bases. The DNA of the CDR3 is TGTGCCAGCAGTTTATCGCCAGGGGGATTCACAGATACGCAGTATTTT. It specifies CASSLSPGGFTDTQYF.